This T cell receptor beta chain was captured in a study of blood T cell repertoires in COVID-19. Turning to the study itself: Acute and convalescent COVID-19 specimens originated in the United States, Italy and Spain. PBMCs, B-cell-depleted T cells, or T cells provided the cDNA or gDNA that made up the material.

Germline CDR1 is MNHEY and CDR2 is SVGAGI. V was clipped by 0 bases and J by 4 bases, with 13 bases between them. The CDR3 totals 16 residues. Methods used by the authors: How many nucleated cells were present was estimated from reference gene primer amplification. Only in-frame clones appear in the TCRdb table, and some are missing; sequencing was by immunoSEQ multiplex PCR. V, J and clone size derive from that table, while D and trimming were established from the DNA sequence. The table lists over 100,000 clones, approximately 83% of them singletons. This receptor was taken from a woman between 65 and 79 years old with acute or convalescent COVID-19. V and J are TRBV6-5 and TRBJ1-3; possible D gene TRBD1, 5 bases. Sequencing used peripheral blood. The DNA for the CDR3 is TGTGCCAGCAGTTACTCCCTACCAGGGTCCGGAAACACCATATATTTT. Translation gives CASSYSLPGSGNTIYF.